The 16 T cell receptor beta chains reported below all come from one sample, sequenced in a study of patients and donors after allogeneic stem cell transplantation. MiXCR, applied by TCRdb to the RT-PCR reads, yields one record per CDR3 protein. The sample contains about 960,000 distinct CDR3 sequences, roughly 17% of which appear only once. The sequencing input was blood, either unsorted or a sorted T cell fraction (not recorded which). These receptors were collected from a human donor who was either an allogeneic HSCT recipient or a stem cell or donor lymphocyte infusion donor (not recorded which). It is not recorded whose cells these are; they may come from a transplant donor.

In this sample, this clonotype turned up many times. V gene TRBV12-3 or TRBV12-4 combines with J gene TRBJ1-1; TRBD1 agrees at 7 bases. The CDR3 loop spans 14 amino acids. Unmatched junction bases numbered 11, after V lost 7 bases and J lost 6 bases. The CDR3 sequence is CASIEGKGASEAFF. The DNA of the CDR3 is TGTGCCAGCATAGAAGGGAAGGGGGCCTCTGAAGCTTTCTTT.

In this sample, this clonotype turned up once. The chain links TRBV5-1 to TRBJ1-2; possible D gene TRBD1, 5 bases. Germline lookup yields CDR1 SGHRS and CDR2 YFSETQ. The CDR3 length is 15 residues. Trimming left V 4 bases short and J 6 bases short, with 19 bases between. CDR3 protein: CASSLGTVITDGYTF. The DNA for the CDR3 is TGCGCCAGCAGCCTCGGGACGGTGATCACAGATGGCTACACCTTC.

This clonotype was recorded a few times. The chain uses TRBV6-1 and TRBJ2-7; maybe TRBD1 (6 bases). The ends were cut back, 6 bases at V and 2 bases at J, with 14 bases in the middle. CDR1 and CDR2 (germline): MNHNS, SASEGT. The CDR3 totals 14 residues. The CDR3 loop reads CASRRVQGTYEQYF. The CDR3, as DNA: TGTGCCAGCAGAAGAGTTCAGGGGACCTACGAGCAGTACTTC.

The rearrangement links TRBV6-1 to TRBJ2-1, with 13 bases matching TRBD2. J lost 9 bases, V lost 5 bases, and 16 bases had no gene match. Germline lookup yields CDR1 MNHNS and CDR2 SASEGT. There are 18 residues in the CDR3. CDR3 DNA: TGTGCCAGCAGTCCCAACCCACTAGCGGGAGGGCCTTATGTTGAGCAGTTCTTC. Amino acid sequence: CASSPNPLAGGPYVEQFF.

This clonotype was observed many times. This chain links TRBV29-1 with TRBJ2-3, with 10 bases aligning to TRBD2. The V gene end was trimmed by 2 bases and the J gene end by 4 bases; junction bases not matched to a gene: 3. Germline CDR1 is SQVTM and CDR2 is ANQGSEA. The CDR3 is made up of 14 amino acids. The CDR3 loop reads CSVELAGASDTQYF. The DNA for the CDR3 is TGCAGCGTTGAACTAGCGGGAGCGTCAGATACGCAGTATTTT.

This chain uses TRBV3-1 with TRBJ2-1; 12 bases match TRBD1. With V trimmed by 4 bases and J by 6 bases, 10 bases remained unmatched. This CDR3 is built from 17 residues. The germline V gene has CDR1 LGHDT and CDR2 YNNKEL (reference sequence). CDR3 DNA: TGTGCCAGCAGCCTCGCTTTAGGGACAGGGGGCGTCAATGAGCAGTTCTTC. Amino acids: CASSLALGTGGVNEQFF.

The V and J genes are TRBV10-3 and TRBJ1-1; D not certain. The CDR3 loop spans 13 amino acids. V lost 5 bases, J lost 10 bases, and 17 bases lay in between. The germline gives CDR1 ENHRY, CDR2 SYGVKD. CDR3 sequence: CAISPLTGVGAFF. The DNA of the CDR3 is TGTGCCATCAGTCCCTTGACCGGGGTTGGAGCTTTCTTT.

The chain employs TRBV4-3 and TRBJ1-2; 7 nucleotides match TRBD1. The CDR3 sequence is 14 residues long. Germline V gene sequence: CDR1 LGHNA, CDR2 YSLEER. With V trimmed by 0 bases and J by 7 bases, 5 bases remained unmatched. CDR3 in amino acids: CASSQDMPGGGYTF. CDR3 nucleotides: TGCGCCAGCAGCCAAGATATGCCAGGGGGTGGCTACACCTTC.

There are many counts of this clonotype. The chain links TRBV18 to TRBJ1-2; tentative D call: TRBD1 (5 bases). Trimming cost V 4 bases and J 8 bases, with 11 bases left between them. Germline CDR1 reads KGHSH; CDR2 reads LQKENI. The CDR3 has 12 amino acids. The CDR3 DNA sequence: TGTGCCAGCTCACTGGACAATCAGGGCTACACCTTC. Protein product: CASSLDNQGYTF.

The chain carries TRBV27 and TRBJ2-1; D unclear. The V end was cut by 3 bases, the J end by 7 bases, with 10 bases between. The germline V gene encodes CDR1 MNHEY and CDR2 SMNVEV (reference sequence). This CDR3 region has 13 residues. As DNA, the CDR3 is TGTGCCAGCAGTTTCTCAGCCCGTAATGAGCAGTTCTTC. It encodes CASSFSARNEQFF.

The genes are TRBV20-1 and TRBJ2-1; D may be TRBD2 (6 bases). V was cut by 6 bases and J by 4 bases, with 19 bases left in between. The CDR3 covers 15 residues. Germline V gene lookup returns CDR1 DFQATT and CDR2 SNEGSKA (reference sequence). The CDR3 region is CSALDPRTTYNEQFF. CDR3 DNA sequence: TGCAGTGCCCTAGATCCCCGGACTACTTACAATGAGCAGTTCTTC.

This clonotype turned up a few times. V is TRBV9 and J is TRBJ1-1, with 10 bases that match TRBD1. This CDR3 spans 15 amino acids. The V and J ends lost 0 bases and 7 bases, in that order; junction bases with no gene match: 6. The germline CDR1 and CDR2 sequences are SGDLS and YYNGEE. Here the CDR3 DNA reads TGTGCCAGCAGCGTAGATCCCGGACAGGGGGGTGAAGCTTTCTTT. It is translated as CASSVDPGQGGEAFF.

This clonotype showed up just a few times. J is TRBJ1-1 and V is TRBV20-1, with D possibly TRBD1 on 5 matching bases. This CDR3 spans 17 amino acids. The V end was cut by 3 bases, the J end by 5 bases, with 25 bases between. CDR1 DFQATT and CDR2 SNEGSKA come from the germline V gene (reference sequence). In DNA, the CDR3 is TGCAGTGCTAGTGTTCTTTTCTCGGGGCGATGGGAAACTGAAGCTTTCTTT. This gives the protein CSASVLFSGRWETEAFF.

CDR3 DNA: TGTGCCAGCAGCTCGAGCAACCCCGGGGAGCTGTTTTTT. Translating it yields CASSSSNPGELFF. The rearrangement links TRBV7-9 to TRBJ2-2, with D unresolved. The CDR3 covers 13 residues. The V and J ends lost 4 bases and 6 bases respectively, with 9 bases between them. Germline V CDR1 and CDR2: SEHNR, FQNEAQ (reference sequence).

The chain has TRBV30 and TRBJ2-5, with D possibly being TRBD1 (8 bases). This CDR3 contains 13 residues. CDR1 GTSNPN and CDR2 SVGIG come from the germline V gene (reference sequence). The V end was cut by 2 bases, the J end by 4 bases, with 11 bases between. The CDR3 sequence: CAWSHRGGETQYF. The CDR3 region has the DNA TGTGCCTGGAGTCACAGGGGGGGAGAGACCCAGTACTTC.

The V gene is TRBV6-1, the J gene TRBJ1-1, with TRBD1 matching over 7 bases. This CDR3 has 15 residues. V trimming: 7 bases; J trimming: 5 bases; junction bases outside the gene matches: 13. In germline, CDR1 is MNHNS, CDR2 SASEGT. The CDR3 protein is CASNPTGSLGTEAFF. CDR3 DNA sequence: TGTGCCAGCAACCCGACAGGGAGTCTGGGGACTGAAGCTTTCTTT.